Following are 20 T cell receptor beta chains from one sample sequenced in a study of post-analysis software for immune sequencing data. Study conclusions and caveats: Comparison of patients with controls showed 5 or 6 TRBV segments more frequent in patients, TRBV5-6, TRBV5-1 and TRBV20-1 among them.

TCR beta cDNA libraries had unique molecular identifiers. TCRdb processed the PCR reads anew with MiXCR; each CDR3 protein has one entry. Here the sample spans roughly 800,000 distinct CDR3 sequences, roughly 50% being singletons. Their target antigens are unknown. Sequences were obtained from blood. Source of these receptors: a girl between 10 and 17 years old with multiple sclerosis.

The CDR3, as DNA: TGTGCCAGCAGCTTATTTCCCGGCAGGGAAGAGACCCAGTACTTC. It yields the protein CASSLFPGREETQYF. V is TRBV11-2 and J is TRBJ2-4, with D possibly TRBD1 on 5 matching bases. The J call may not be correct, given that the DNA end is closer to TRBJ2-5. This CDR3 contains 15 residues. Germline CDR1 SGHAT, CDR2 FQNNGV.

This chain joins TRBV5-1 and TRBJ2-7; D not resolved. The CDR3 runs 13 residues. The V and J ends lost 2 bases and 3 bases respectively, with 9 bases between them. CDR1 and CDR2 (germline): SGHRS, YFSETQ. The CDR3 DNA reads as TGCGCCAGCAGCTTCCCAAGTAACTACGAGCAGTACTTC. Amino acids: CASSFPSNYEQYF.

This sequence joins TRBV5-5 and TRBJ2-7, with D perhaps matching TRBD2 (6 bases). CDR1 is SGHKS, CDR2 YYEKEE, per germline (reference sequence). This CDR3 spans 15 amino acids. V was pared by 1 base and J by 7 bases, with 18 bases between. This CDR3 is CASSLILAIHNEQYF. The CDR3 DNA reads TGTGCCAGCAGCTTGATACTAGCAATCCACAATGAGCAGTACTTC.

The chain uses TRBV2 and TRBJ1-5; the match to TRBD1 covers 8 bases. V lost 6 bases to trimming and J lost 1 base; unmatched junction nucleotides: 2. Germline V lookup: CDR1 SNHLY, CDR2 FYNNEI. The CDR3 sequence is 14 residues long. The CDR3 nucleotides are TGTGCCAGCAGAGGGACAGGAAGCAATCAGCCCCAGCATTTT. This gives the protein CASRGTGSNQPQHF.

This sequence joins TRBV12-3 or TRBV12-4 and TRBJ1-5; D may be TRBD1 (5 bases). The CDR3 sequence is 15 residues long. Trimming cost V 3 bases and J 2 bases, with 11 bases left between them. In DNA, the CDR3 is TGTGCCAGCAGTTTCAGGCAGGGTGGCAATCAGCCCCAGCATTTT. It specifies CASSFRQGGNQPQHF.

This chain joins TRBV6-6 and TRBJ2-5, with D perhaps TRBD1 (5 bases). V gave up 7 bases and J gave up 2 bases, with 14 bases separating them. This CDR3 comprises 14 residues. Germline CDR1 and CDR2: MNHNY and SVGAGI (reference sequence). In nucleotides, the CDR3 is TGTGCCAGCACCAACCAGGGCGTACAAGAGACCCAGTACTTC. Translating gives CASTNQGVQETQYF.

This clonotype was recorded a few times. The chain combines TRBV28 with TRBJ2-7, with 7 bases identical to TRBD2. CDR3 length equals 13 residues. Unmatched junction bases numbered 7, after V lost 7 bases and J lost 4 bases. Germline V gene data show CDR1 as MDHEN and CDR2 as SYDVKM. This CDR3 reads CASTPVGGYEQYF. The CDR3 nucleotides read TGTGCCAGCACCCCGGTGGGGGGGTACGAGCAGTACTTC.

The chain links TRBV7-2 to TRBJ2-7; D call uncertain. CDR1 is SGHTA and CDR2 is FQGNSA in the germline V gene. Deletions cut 5 bases from V and 0 bases from J, with 14 bases between. This CDR3 region has 15 residues. CDR3 sequence: CASSPLPAISYEQYF. CDR3 DNA sequence: TGTGCCAGCAGCCCCCTGCCAGCTATCTCCTACGAGCAGTACTTC.

This clonotype came up a few times. The chain couples TRBV2 to TRBJ2-3, with 9 bases lining up with TRBD1. The J segment lost 14 bases and the V segment lost 3 bases, leaving 15 bases of the junction unmatched. Germline lookup yields CDR1 SNHLY and CDR2 FYNNEI. The CDR3 sequence is 15 residues long. DNA for the CDR3: TGTGCCAGCAGTGATCCGGGACAGGGTGGGAGCTTGCGGTATTTT. Amino acids: CASSDPGQGGSLRYF.

Only one count was recorded for this clonotype. Its ends do not fully match the called genes, so a read error is possible. V is TRBV5-1 and J is TRBJ2-3, with 8 bases fitting TRBD1. Germline assignment: CDR1 SGHRS and CDR2 YFSETQ. The CDR3 is made up of 17 amino acids. CDR3 nucleotide sequence: TGCGCCAGCAGCTTGGGTTACAGGACAGGGAGCACAGATACGCATTATTTT. Translation gives CASSLGYRTGSTDTHYF. Together with reference TRBV5-1 and TRBJ2-3, the CDR3 gives the full variable domain: KAGVTQTPRYLIKTRGQQVTLSCSPISGHRSVSWYQQTPGQGLQFLFEYFSETQRNKGNFPGRFSGRQFSNSRSEMNVSTLELGDSALYLCASSLGYRTGSTDTHYFGPGTRLTVL.

This clonotype has more than one count but fewer than ten. This sequence joins TRBV20-1 and TRBJ2-3, with 7 bases lining up with TRBD2. Germline lookup yields CDR1 DFQATT and CDR2 SNEGSKA (reference sequence). J was trimmed by 2 bases and V by 1 base; bases with no gene match: 12. The CDR3 loop spans 17 amino acids. CDR3 sequence reads: CSARVVAGAPLTDTQYF. The CDR3 DNA reads TGCAGTGCTAGAGTGGTGGCGGGAGCCCCCCTCACAGATACGCAGTATTTT.

The chain recombines TRBV7-9 with TRBJ2-4; D remains ambiguous. This CDR3 contains 16 residues. Germline V gives CDR1 SEHNR, CDR2 FQNEAQ (reference sequence). V dropped 4 bases and J dropped 5 bases, with 18 bases sitting between them. CDR3 protein: CASSSQRTKNQNIQYF. The CDR3, as DNA: TGTGCCAGCAGCTCCCAGAGAACTAAAAACCAAAACATTCAGTACTTC.

V and J are TRBV20-1 and TRBJ2-1, with a tentative D call TRBD2 (5 bases). V dropped 3 bases and J dropped 2 bases, with 14 bases sitting between them. The CDR3 covers 15 residues. Per the germline V gene, CDR1 is DFQATT and CDR2 is SNEGSKA (reference sequence). CDR3 sequence (DNA): TGCAGTGCTAGGGCGTTCGGGGTAACCTACAATGAGCAGTTCTTC. Residues: CSARAFGVTYNEQFF.

The V gene is TRBV29-1, the J gene TRBJ2-5; D unresolved. The CDR3 sequence is 13 residues long. Germline-derived CDR1 and CDR2 are SQVTM and ANQGSEA. V lost 4 bases, J lost 2 bases, and 11 bases lay in between. CDR3 residues: CSVASQIQETQYF. DNA for the CDR3: TGCAGCGTTGCCTCACAGATTCAAGAGACCCAGTACTTC.

J is TRBJ2-3 and V is TRBV7-8, with 8 bases that match TRBD2. The CDR3 is 15 amino acids. The germline gives CDR1 SGHVS, CDR2 FQNEAQ. V lost 5 bases to trimming and J lost 6 bases; unmatched junction nucleotides: 10. In DNA, the CDR3 is TGTGCCAGCAGCCACCTCTCTCGGGGGGGCGATACGCAGTATTTT. It specifies CASSHLSRGGDTQYF.

CDR3 nucleotide sequence: TGCAGTGCTAGAGATAGGCGCGGGGGCTACAATGAGCAGTTCTTC. This sequence encodes CSARDRRGGYNEQFF. This chain links TRBV20-1 with TRBJ2-1; 7 nucleotides align to TRBD2. Per germline, CDR1 DFQATT and CDR2 SNEGSKA (reference sequence). J was trimmed by 3 bases and V by 0 bases; bases with no gene match: 5. CDR3 length: 15 amino acids.

The rearrangement joins TRBV5-1 to TRBJ2-6; tentative D call: TRBD2 (6 bases). Germline V gene sequence: CDR1 SGHRS, CDR2 YFSETQ. Trimming shortened V by 0 bases and J by 4 bases, and 17 bases separated the two germline ends. The CDR3 spans 18 residues. Here the CDR3 reads CASSLGGTVSPGANVLTF. As DNA, the CDR3 is TGCGCCAGCAGCTTGGGCGGGACTGTCTCCCCGGGGGCCAACGTCCTGACTTTC.

The chain combines TRBV5-1 with TRBJ2-6; the D gene could be TRBD1 or TRBD2 (5 bases each). In germline, CDR1 is SGHRS, CDR2 YFSETQ. The V gene lost 4 bases and the J gene lost 4 bases, with 15 bases spanning the gap. This CDR3 comprises 16 residues. The CDR3 protein is CASSPGPREGANVLTF. In nucleotides, the CDR3 is TGCGCCAGCAGCCCGGGACCCCGTGAGGGGGCCAACGTCCTGACTTTC.

The chain employs TRBV10-3 and TRBJ1-2; D is undetermined. The V gene lost 0 bases and the J gene lost 5 bases, with 16 bases spanning the gap. From germline, CDR1 is ENHRY and CDR2 SYGVKD. This CDR3 spans 16 amino acids. CDR3 in amino acids: CAISESRPSGRYGYTF. CDR3 in DNA: TGTGCCATCAGTGAGTCCAGGCCATCCGGTCGGTATGGCTACACCTTC.

This clonotype was seen more than once but under ten times. J is TRBJ1-2 and V is TRBV7-9; 7 bases are shared with TRBD1. Per germline, CDR1 SEHNR and CDR2 FQNEAQ (reference sequence). CDR3 length: 14 amino acids. V trimming: 0 bases; J trimming: 4 bases; junction bases outside the gene matches: 2. For the CDR3, the DNA is TGTGCCAGCAGCTTAGCTGACAGGGCCTATGGCTACACCTTC. It codes for CASSLADRAYGYTF.